The next 8 T cell receptor beta chains were all read from a single sample in a study of cytomegalovirus exposure and HLA in healthy donors (dated by TCRdb to 2015 to 2018). Library preparation was by the immunoSEQ multiplex PCR assay. What TCRdb holds here is the immuneACCESS table cut down to in-frame rearrangements. Part of the clones is not present; checked against another copy, under half of the missing clones reflect an unresolved V gene, and the others are unexplained. Here the sample has 120,000 or so clones; 86% occur a single time. Clones ranked in the top ten supply around 5% of the sample. The specimen sequenced was PBMCs. Receptors originate from a man aged 18-30 years in good health and CMV-seronegative.

This chain joins TRBV19 and TRBJ1-5; 8 bases are shared with TRBD1. The V gene end was trimmed by 5 bases and the J gene end by 0 bases; junction bases not matched to a gene: 3. Germline V CDR1 and CDR2: LNHDA, SQIVND (reference sequence). The CDR3 contains 15 residues. CDR3 protein: CASSSGQVSNQPQHF. The CDR3 DNA follows: TGTGCCAGTAGTTCGGGACAGGTTAGCAATCAGCCCCAGCATTTT.

The chain employs TRBV19 and TRBJ1-2; TRBD1 aligns across 8 bases. Unmatched junction bases numbered 7, after V lost 6 bases and J lost 4 bases. The CDR3 totals 14 residues. Per the germline V gene, CDR1 is LNHDA and CDR2 is SQIVND (reference sequence). The CDR3 protein is CASSPTGERYGYTF. The CDR3 coding sequence is TGTGCCAGTAGCCCGACAGGGGAGCGCTATGGCTACACCTTC.

The chain has TRBV2 and TRBJ2-2, with TRBD2 matching over 9 bases. Germline CDR1 SNHLY, CDR2 FYNNEI. This CDR3 is built from 17 residues. V was clipped by 3 bases and J by 4 bases; unmatched bases: 9. CDR3 sequence reads: CASSETRAGGSTGELFF. CDR3 DNA sequence: TGTGCCAGCAGTGAGACAAGGGCGGGAGGGAGCACCGGGGAGCTGTTTTTT. The whole variable domain, remainder taken from reference TRBV2 and TRBJ2-2, is EPEVTQTPSHQVTQMGQEVILRCVPISNHLYFYWYRQILGQKVEFLVSFYNNEISEKSEIFDDQFSVERPDGSNFTLKIRSTKLEDSAMYFCASSETRAGGSTGELFFGEGSRLTVL.

This clone was seen only a few times. The chain uses TRBV27 and TRBJ1-2; TRBD1 matches 9 bases. Germline V gives CDR1 MNHEY, CDR2 SMNVEV (reference sequence). The CDR3 is 14 amino acids. The trim removed 4 bases at V and 7 bases at J, leaving 7 bases unmatched. The CDR3 nucleotides are TGTGCCAGCAGTTCTTGGGGACAGGGACTTGGCTACACCTTC. It specifies CASSSWGQGLGYTF.

V gene TRBV30 combines with J gene TRBJ2-4, with 7 nucleotides matching TRBD1. Germline V gene sequence: CDR1 GTSNPN, CDR2 SVGIG (reference sequence). V dropped 5 bases and J dropped 4; count of bases not matched to a gene: 5. The CDR3 length is 13 residues. DNA for the CDR3: TGTGCCTGGCAAAGGGACAGAAAAAACATTCAGTACTTC. Protein sequence: CAWQRDRKNIQYF.

The V gene is TRBV10-3, the J gene TRBJ2-5; 7 nucleotides align to TRBD1. With 6 bases clipped from V and 5 bases from J, the junction kept 6 bases outside the gene matches. Germline loops: CDR1 ENHRY, CDR2 SYGVKD. The CDR3 totals 13 residues. The CDR3 DNA sequence: TGTGCCATCAGAACGACAGGGTCGGAGACCCAGTACTTC. Encoded protein: CAIRTTGSETQYF.

The chain carries TRBV6-1 and TRBJ2-3, with D possibly TRBD2 on 6 matching bases. The CDR3 is 15 amino acids. CDR1 and CDR2 from the germline V gene are MNHNS and SASEGT. Trimming left V 6 bases short and J 0 bases short, with 13 bases between. The CDR3 here is CASSELGTSTDTQYF. In DNA form, the CDR3 reads TGTGCCAGCAGCGAACTTGGGACTAGCACAGATACGCAGTATTTT.

This clone appeared a single time. The V and J genes are TRBV7-2 and TRBJ1-1, with D possibly being TRBD1 (5 bases). In germline, CDR1 is SGHTA, CDR2 FQGNSA. V was cut by 1 base and J by 3 bases, with 12 bases left in between. CDR3 length equals 15 residues. Here the CDR3 reads CASSLEGWGDTEAFF. CDR3 nucleotide sequence: TGTGCCAGCAGCTTAGAGGGATGGGGGGACACTGAAGCTTTCTTT.